The 31 T cell receptor beta chains presented below share a single source sample, sequenced in a study of shared clonotypes between healthy human individuals. Sequenced by immunoSEQ multiplex PCR; TCRdb stores in-frame clones only, minus some. The sample carries millions of clones, less than 95% recorded once. Terminally differentiated effector memory CD45RA+ cells were left out of the naive CD8 fraction, which was CD45RO-negative and positively selected for CCR7. The source material was naive CD8+ T cells sorted from blood. The receptors here all came from a man younger than 35 in good health.

The V and J genes are TRBV7-9 and TRBJ2-7; 7 nucleotides match TRBD1. CDR1 SEHNR and CDR2 FQNEAQ come from the germline V gene (reference sequence). After removal of 10 bases from V and 3 bases from J, the junction contained 6 bases not matched to a gene. This CDR3 region has 12 residues. The CDR3 reads CAILRDSYEQYF. CDR3 nucleotides: TGTGCCATCCTCCGGGACAGCTACGAGCAGTACTTC.

V and J are TRBV2 and TRBJ2-5; D uncertain. This CDR3 region has 14 residues. Germline V gives CDR1 SNHLY, CDR2 FYNNEI. The V and J ends lost 0 bases and 5 bases respectively, with 10 bases between them. The CDR3 here is CASSEALRSETQYF. The DNA of the CDR3 is TGTGCCAGCAGTGAAGCGCTACGCTCTGAGACCCAGTACTTC.

The chain links TRBV30 to TRBJ2-1, with D perhaps TRBD2 (6 bases). CDR1 is GTSNPN and CDR2 is SVGIG in the germline V gene (reference sequence). This CDR3 comprises 17 residues. Trimming stripped 2 bases from V and 2 bases from J, with 19 bases between. As DNA, the CDR3 is TGTGCCTGGAGTCCCACTGAATGGGAGGCGACCTACAATGAGCAGTTCTTC. This encodes CAWSPTEWEATYNEQFF.

V usage is TRBV4-3 and J usage is TRBJ1-2; tentatively, D is TRBD1 (6 bases). CDR1 is LGHNA, CDR2 YSLEER, per germline. V lost 0 bases, J lost 8 bases, and 16 bases lay in between. This CDR3 comprises 15 residues. CDR3 nucleotide sequence: TGCGCCAGCAGCCAAGATCGGGACCCCGACAGGGGCTACACCTTC. Translating it yields CASSQDRDPDRGYTF.

The rearrangement links TRBV28 to TRBJ2-5; TRBD1 matches 7 bases. V was pared by 3 bases and J by 5 bases, with 15 bases of the junction left unmatched. The CDR3 runs 17 residues. Germline V gene sequence: CDR1 MDHEN, CDR2 SYDVKM. As DNA, the CDR3 is TGTGCCAGCAGTTTGAGGTTCGGGCAGGGGGTCCTCGAGACCCAGTACTTC. Translation gives CASSLRFGQGVLETQYF.

The gene calls are TRBV28 and TRBJ2-5, with 9 bases fitting TRBD2. Trimming removed 3 bases from V and 4 bases from J; junction bases left unmatched: 6. The CDR3 has 15 amino acids. Germline V gene lookup returns CDR1 MDHEN and CDR2 SYDVKM. The CDR3 sequence: CASSLVAGAGETQYF. As DNA, the CDR3 is TGTGCCAGCAGTTTGGTAGCGGGGGCGGGAGAGACCCAGTACTTC.

The chain is built from TRBV7-9 and TRBJ2-1, with 8 bases lining up with TRBD1. The CDR3 totals 15 residues. The ends lost 2 bases at V and 7 bases at J; junction bases unmatched: 7. Germline values: CDR1 SEHNR, CDR2 FQNEAQ (reference sequence). As DNA, the CDR3 is TGTGCCAGCAGCTTACCAGGGGGCGAGGTTAATGAGCAGTTCTTC. Its protein product is CASSLPGGEVNEQFF.

This chain uses TRBV4-1 with TRBJ1-3; D remains unclear. The V gene lost 4 bases and the J gene lost 0 bases, with 13 bases spanning the gap. Germline V gene data show CDR1 as MGHRA and CDR2 as YSYEKL. This CDR3 is 16 amino acids long. CDR3 in DNA: TGCGCCAGCAGCCCCGGACCTGCGAGCTCTGGAAACACCATATATTTT. Amino acid sequence: CASSPGPASSGNTIYF.

V is TRBV9 and J is TRBJ2-2; no clear D gene. The CDR3 consists of 15 residues. Deletions cut 0 bases from V and 1 base from J, with 7 bases between. Germline CDR1 and CDR2: SGDLS and YYNGEE. The CDR3 sequence: CASSVGSKNTGELFF. Written as DNA, the CDR3 is TGTGCCAGCAGCGTAGGATCGAAGAACACCGGGGAGCTGTTTTTT.

With regard to this clone: One end of the junction does not line up with germline, which may come from a read error. The V and J genes are TRBV7-7 and TRBJ2-3, with D possibly matching TRBD2 (5 bases). The CDR3 covers 12 residues. Germline V gives CDR1 SSHAT, CDR2 FNYEAQ (reference sequence). CDR3 sequence (DNA): TGTGCTAGCACCAGTCGGGGAAATACGCAGTATTTT. Translated: CASTSRGNTQYF.

This sequence joins TRBV9 and TRBJ2-2, with TRBD2 matching 10 bases. The CDR3 loop spans 15 amino acids. Germline V lookup: CDR1 SGDLS, CDR2 YYNGEE. The V gene end was trimmed by 6 bases and the J gene end by 0 bases; junction bases not matched to a gene: 2. The CDR3 DNA sequence: TGTGCCAGCAATAGCGGGGGGACGAACACCGGGGAGCTGTTTTTT. Protein: CASNSGGTNTGELFF. The entire variable domain, with the rest obtained from reference TRBV9 and TRBJ2-2, is as follows: DSGVTQTPKHLITATGQRVTLRCSPRSGDLSVYWYQQSLDQGLQFLIQYYNGEERAKGNILERFSAQQFPDLHSELNLSSLELGDSALYFCASNSGGTNTGELFFGEGSRLTVL.

A remark on this clone: This sample also contains other DNA sequences that code for the same CDR3. This chain uses TRBV27 with TRBJ1-3; tentatively, D is TRBD1 (5 bases). Germline CDR1 is MNHEY and CDR2 is SMNVEV (reference sequence). V was shortened by 3 bases and J by 1 base, with 7 bases between the two germline ends. The CDR3 is 14 residues long. The CDR3 spells CASSFRGSGNTIYF. As DNA, the CDR3 is TGTGCCAGCAGTTTTCGGGGGTCTGGAAACACCATATATTTT.

The chain joins TRBV10-3 to TRBJ2-4; TRBD1 aligns across 8 bases. V was clipped by 0 bases and J by 7 bases; unmatched bases: 11. The germline V gene has CDR1 ENHRY and CDR2 SYGVKD. CDR3 size: 17 residues. The CDR3 DNA sequence: TGTGCCATCAGTGAGTCGGGCGGCAGGGGGCCTCTGAACATTCAGTACTTC. Encoded protein: CAISESGGRGPLNIQYF.

The rearrangement joins TRBV2 to TRBJ1-2; no clear D. The CDR3 contains 13 residues. Germline CDR1 SNHLY, CDR2 FYNNEI. The V end was cut by 7 bases, the J end by 8 bases, with 17 bases between. Here the CDR3 DNA reads TGTGCCAGCACCCAGTTATTTGGTAGGGGCTACACCTTC. Translating it yields CASTQLFGRGYTF.

The rearrangement uses TRBV15 and TRBJ1-3; no reliable D call. The CDR3 contains 14 residues. V was cut by 2 bases and J by 4 bases, with 9 bases left in between. Germline V CDR1 and CDR2: LNHNV, YYDKDF (reference sequence). CDR3 in DNA: TGTGCCACCAGCAGAATCACAAGCGGAAACACCATATATTTT. Translation: CATSRITSGNTIYF.

This chain uses TRBV30 with TRBJ1-2; D call uncertain. The germline gives CDR1 GTSNPN, CDR2 SVGIG (reference sequence). The V gene lost 4 bases and the J gene lost 2 bases, with 20 bases spanning the gap. The CDR3 covers 16 residues. CDR3 in DNA: TGTGCCTGGACCATCTGGACCACTTCTGGGAACTATGGCTACACCTTC. Encoded protein: CAWTIWTTSGNYGYTF.

The table lists this clone with a few counts. V is TRBV5-1 and J is TRBJ2-1; 16 nucleotides align to TRBD2. Losses at the gene ends were 4 bases for V and 15 bases for J; bases not matched to a gene: 7. CDR1 is SGHRS, CDR2 YFSETQ, per germline. The CDR3 consists of 14 residues. The CDR3 DNA follows: TGCGCCAGCAGCCCGGGACTAGCGGGAGGGCCGGCGTTCTTC. Protein sequence: CASSPGLAGGPAFF. Full variable domain (missing parts from reference TRBV5-1 and TRBJ2-1): KAGVTQTPRYLIKTRGQQVTLSCSPISGHRSVSWYQQTPGQGLQFLFEYFSETQRNKGNFPGRFSGRQFSNSRSEMNVSTLELGDSALYLCASSPGLAGGPAFFGPGTRLTVL.

The rearrangement joins TRBV18 to TRBJ2-7; D assignment may be TRBD1 or TRBD2 (5 bases each). The CDR3 has 14 residues. The V gene's germline CDR1 is KGHSH and CDR2 LQKENI. V was trimmed by 5 bases and J by 2 bases, leaving 13 bases between them. CDR3 coding DNA: TGTGCCAGCTCATCTCGGGACGGTGCCTACGAGCAGTACTTC. Encoded protein: CASSSRDGAYEQYF.

V and J are TRBV11-1 and TRBJ1-2; D unresolved. CDR1 is SGHAT, CDR2 FQDESV, per germline (reference sequence). Trimming pared 5 bases from V and 1 base from J, leaving 14 bases between. The CDR3 extends over 15 amino acids. CDR3 nucleotides: TGTGCCAGCAGCCCGTGGCCCAGGAATAACTATGGCTACACCTTC. Translated: CASSPWPRNNYGYTF. The whole variable domain, filled in from reference TRBV11-1 and TRBJ1-2, reads EAEVAQSPRYKITEKSQAVAFWCDPISGHATLYWYRQILGQGPELLVQFQDESVVDDSQLPKDRFSAERLKGVDSTLKIQPAELGDSAMYLCASSPWPRNNYGYTFGSGTRLTVV.

V and J are TRBV10-3 and TRBJ1-1; no clear D. Germline CDR1 ENHRY, CDR2 SYGVKD. This CDR3 is built from 13 residues. V gave up 7 bases and J gave up 6 bases, with 15 bases separating them. The CDR3 sequence is CAIIPGPGPEAFF. The DNA of the CDR3 is TGTGCCATCATACCTGGGCCCGGGCCTGAAGCTTTCTTT.

The chain has TRBV27 and TRBJ2-1; the match to TRBD2 covers 7 bases. Per the germline V gene, CDR1 is MNHEY and CDR2 is SMNVEV (reference sequence). The CDR3 sequence is 16 residues long. The junction had 10 bases not matched to a gene; V was cut back by 5 bases and J by 3 bases. CDR3 protein: CASSPISTGGYNEQFF. The CDR3 DNA sequence: TGTGCCAGCAGTCCCATCTCCACGGGAGGCTACAATGAGCAGTTCTTC.

The rearrangement uses TRBV2 and TRBJ2-7, with D perhaps matching TRBD1 (5 bases). This CDR3 spans 14 amino acids. Germline V gene data show CDR1 as SNHLY and CDR2 as FYNNEI. Trimming cost V 8 bases and J 0 bases, with 14 bases left between them. The CDR3 here is CASEGTGTSYEQYF. The CDR3 coding sequence is TGTGCCAGCGAAGGTACAGGTACCTCCTACGAGCAGTACTTC.

This rearrangement joins TRBV28 to TRBJ2-7, with 7 bases matching TRBD2. This CDR3 region has 12 residues. CDR1 is MDHEN and CDR2 is SYDVKM in the germline V gene. V trimming: 10 bases; J trimming: 3 bases; junction bases outside the gene matches: 6. This CDR3 is CAISPGGYEQYF. The CDR3 DNA reads TGTGCCATTTCGCCGGGGGGCTACGAGCAGTACTTC.

CDR3 DNA sequence: TGTGCCAGCAGCTTAGGCAGGGGGCTAGTAGATACGCAGTATTTT. Amino acids: CASSLGRGLVDTQYF. The genes are TRBV13 and TRBJ2-3; TRBD1 matches at 8 bases. The germline CDR1 and CDR2 sequences are PRHDT and FYEKMQ (reference sequence). This CDR3 is 15 amino acids long. With 0 bases clipped from V and 5 bases from J, the junction kept 4 bases outside the gene matches.

This clone was observed once. This chain connects TRBV27 to TRBJ2-7; no definite D call. The V gene lost 2 bases and the J gene lost 4 bases, with 12 bases spanning the gap. Per germline, CDR1 MNHEY and CDR2 SMNVEV (reference sequence). The CDR3 has 14 residues. The CDR3 nucleotides are TGTGCCAGCAGTTTAGCTTCGGCCCGTTACGAGCAGTACTTC. Residues: CASSLASARYEQYF.

The V and J genes are TRBV19 and TRBJ1-3; D is uncertain. Germline CDR1 and CDR2: LNHDA and SQIVND (reference sequence). This CDR3 has 17 amino acids. V gave up 7 bases and J gave up 0 bases, with 19 bases separating them. The chain's CDR3 is CASTMSYQDYSGNTIYF. DNA for the CDR3: TGTGCCAGTACAATGAGTTATCAGGATTACTCTGGAAACACCATATATTTT.

This chain connects TRBV27 to TRBJ2-7; D is possibly TRBD1 (6 bases). V was trimmed by 4 bases and J by 2 bases, leaving 12 bases between them. CDR3 length: 14 residues. Germline CDR1 MNHEY, CDR2 SMNVEV (reference sequence). DNA for the CDR3: TGTGCCAGCAGTTGGGGCAGGGGACCCTACGAGCAGTACTTC. Its protein is CASSWGRGPYEQYF.

The chain couples TRBV30 to TRBJ2-3, with unresolved D. Germline V CDR1 and CDR2: GTSNPN, SVGIG (reference sequence). The ends were cut back, 2 bases at V and 2 bases at J, with 8 bases in the middle. This CDR3 has 13 residues. CDR3 in amino acids: CAWSIDDTDTQYF. The CDR3 coding sequence is TGTGCCTGGAGTATAGATGACACAGATACGCAGTATTTT.

As to this clone: The same CDR3 can be traced to other DNA sequences in this sample. For the CDR3, the DNA is TGTGCCAGCAGTGAATTCCGGGGAGGCTCCTACGAGCAGTACTTC. Amino acid sequence: CASSEFRGGSYEQYF. The chain carries TRBV25-1 and TRBJ2-7, with D maybe TRBD2 (6 bases). Germline V gene sequence: CDR1 MGHDK, CDR2 SYGVNS. The CDR3 totals 15 residues. Trimming shortened V by 1 base and J by 0 bases, and 10 bases separated the two germline ends.

The V and J genes are TRBV19 and TRBJ1-2, with 7 nucleotides matching TRBD1. The CDR3 totals 13 residues. The J segment lost 8 bases and the V segment lost 5 bases, leaving 8 bases of the junction unmatched. The germline CDR1 and CDR2 sequences are LNHDA and SQIVND (reference sequence). CDR3 amino acids: CASSAGTALGYTF. The CDR3 bases are TGTGCCAGTAGTGCCGGGACAGCATTGGGCTACACCTTC. The whole variable domain, remainder taken from reference TRBV19 and TRBJ1-2, is DGGITQSPKYLFRKEGQNVTLSCEQNLNHDAMYWYRQDPGQGLRLIYYSQIVNDFQKGDIAEGYSVSREKKESFPLTVTSAQKNPTAFYLCASSAGTALGYTFGSGTRLTVV.

The rearrangement joins TRBV9 to TRBJ2-5; D remains ambiguous. Trimming pared 0 bases from V and 2 bases from J, leaving 8 bases between. The CDR3 length is 14 residues. From germline, CDR1 is SGDLS and CDR2 YYNGEE. The DNA of the CDR3 is TGTGCCAGCAGCGTAGGCAGTGAGCAAGAGACCCAGTACTTC. The encoded protein is CASSVGSEQETQYF. The full variable domain, completed using reference TRBV9 and TRBJ2-5, is DSGVTQTPKHLITATGQRVTLRCSPRSGDLSVYWYQQSLDQGLQFLIQYYNGEERAKGNILERFSAQQFPDLHSELNLSSLELGDSALYFCASSVGSEQETQYFGPGTRLLVL.